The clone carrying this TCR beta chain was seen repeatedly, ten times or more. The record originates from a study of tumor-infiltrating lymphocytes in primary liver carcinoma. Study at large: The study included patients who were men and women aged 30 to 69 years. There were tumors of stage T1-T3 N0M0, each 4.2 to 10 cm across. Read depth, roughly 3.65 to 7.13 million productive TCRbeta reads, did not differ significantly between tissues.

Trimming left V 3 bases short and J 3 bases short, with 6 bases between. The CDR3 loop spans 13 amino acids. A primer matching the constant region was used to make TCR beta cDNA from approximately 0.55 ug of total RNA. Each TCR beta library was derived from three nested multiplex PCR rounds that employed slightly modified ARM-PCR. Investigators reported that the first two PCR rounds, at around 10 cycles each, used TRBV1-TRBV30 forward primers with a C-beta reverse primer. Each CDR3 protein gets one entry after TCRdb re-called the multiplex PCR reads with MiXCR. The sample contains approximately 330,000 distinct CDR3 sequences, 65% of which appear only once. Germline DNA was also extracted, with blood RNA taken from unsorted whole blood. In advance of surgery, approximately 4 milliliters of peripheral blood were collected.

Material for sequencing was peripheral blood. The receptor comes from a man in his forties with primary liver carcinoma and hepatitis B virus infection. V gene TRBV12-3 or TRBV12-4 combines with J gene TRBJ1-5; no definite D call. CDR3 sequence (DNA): TGTGCCAGCAGTTTGGCGAACAATCAGCCCCAGCATTTT. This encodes CASSLANNQPQHF.